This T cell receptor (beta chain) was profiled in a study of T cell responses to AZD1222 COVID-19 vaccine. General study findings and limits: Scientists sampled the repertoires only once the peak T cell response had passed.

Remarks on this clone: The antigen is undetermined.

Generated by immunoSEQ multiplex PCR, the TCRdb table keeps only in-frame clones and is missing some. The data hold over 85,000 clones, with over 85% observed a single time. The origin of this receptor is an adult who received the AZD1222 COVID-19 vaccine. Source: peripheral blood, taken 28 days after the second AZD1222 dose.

The CDR3 region is CASSSRRDGYTF. In DNA, the CDR3 is TGTGCCAGCAGTTCGCGTAGGGATGGCTACACCTTC. The rearrangement uses TRBV6-5 and TRBJ1-2; D call uncertain. CDR3 size: 12 residues. The V gene lost 4 bases and the J gene lost 6 bases, with 9 bases spanning the gap. CDR1 and CDR2 from the germline V gene are MNHEY and SVGAGI.